These T cell receptor beta chains were read from a single sample in a study of blood T cell repertoires in COVID-19. Measured with immunoSEQ multiplex PCR; TCRdb has only the in-frame clones, and not every one. The table lists 310,000 or so clones, about nine tenths of them singletons, with around 9.3% in the top ten. Sequencing was done on a sample of PBMCs or T cells enriched from blood (not recorded which). These receptors all come from a woman under 30 who had recovered from COVID-19. Each CDR3 is given with its conserved first and last residue. D genes are given only for firm matches. Some rows have no size entry. The others give once, few or many, or a class for an expanded clone.

abundance: -
v_gene: TRBV7-9
j_gene: TRBJ1-6
d_gene: -
CDR3aa: CASSLTDYNSPLHF
CDR3nt: TGTGCCAGCAGCTTAACAGACTATAATTCACCCCTCCACTTT

abundance: -
v_gene: TRBV6-1
j_gene: TRBJ1-2
d_gene: -
CDR3aa: CASSESQGVSYGYTF
CDR3nt: TGTGCCAGCAGTGAGTCTCAGGGCGTAAGCTATGGCTACACCTTC

abundance: once
v_gene: TRBV7-9
j_gene: TRBJ2-7
d_gene: -
CDR3aa: CASSPGPPLYEQYF
CDR3nt: TGTGCCAGCAGCCCGGGTCCTCCCCTCTACGAGCAGTACTTC

abundance: -
v_gene: TRBV28
j_gene: TRBJ1-5
d_gene: TRBD1
CDR3aa: CASSYQGDNQPQHF
CDR3nt: TGTGCCAGCAGTTATCAGGGGGATAATCAGCCCCAGCATTTT

abundance: -
v_gene: TRBV6-5
j_gene: TRBJ1-3
d_gene: -
CDR3aa: CASSYDSSSGNTIYF
CDR3nt: TGTGCCAGCAGTTACGACAGTAGCTCTGGAAACACCATATATTTT

abundance: once
v_gene: TRBV5-5
j_gene: TRBJ2-7
d_gene: TRBD1
CDR3aa: CASSRDRNYEQYF
CDR3nt: TGTGCCAGCAGCCGGGACAGGAACTACGAGCAGTACTTC

abundance: -
v_gene: TRBV6-2/TRBV6-3
j_gene: TRBJ1-2
d_gene: -
CDR3aa: CASSYVPDSLWDGYTF
CDR3nt: TGTGCCAGCAGTTACGTCCCGGACAGTCTATGGGATGGCTACACCTTC

abundance: -
v_gene: TRBV27
j_gene: TRBJ1-4
d_gene: -
CDR3aa: CASSPFWGAEKLFF
CDR3nt: TGTGCCAGCAGTCCCTTCTGGGGCGCCGAAAAACTGTTTTTT

abundance: -
v_gene: TRBV2
j_gene: TRBJ1-1
d_gene: -
CDR3aa: CASSLGEGTPF
CDR3nt: TGTGCCAGCAGCCTCGGGGAGGGTACCCCTTTT

abundance: once
v_gene: TRBV28
j_gene: TRBJ2-5
d_gene: TRBD1
CDR3aa: CASSAQGEIQETQYF
CDR3nt: TGTGCCAGCAGTGCTCAGGGGGAGATCCAAGAGACCCAGTACTTC

abundance: few
v_gene: TRBV6-6
j_gene: TRBJ1-2
d_gene: TRBD1
CDR3aa: CASSPGTVYGYTF
CDR3nt: TGTGCCAGCAGTCCAGGGACAGTCTATGGCTACACCTTC

abundance: few
v_gene: TRBV13
j_gene: TRBJ1-2
d_gene: TRBD1
CDR3aa: CASSLGTVPGGYGYTF
CDR3nt: TGTGCCAGCAGCTTAGGTACCGTTCCAGGGGGCTATGGCTACACCTTC

abundance: -
v_gene: TRBV3-1/TRBV3-2
j_gene: TRBJ1-1
d_gene: -
CDR3aa: CASSPFGGLKAFF
CDR3nt: TGTGCCAGCAGCCCCTTTGGAGGGCTCAAAGCTTTCTTT

abundance: once
v_gene: TRBV5-1
j_gene: TRBJ2-7
d_gene: TRBD1
CDR3aa: CASRGDSWEQYF
CDR3nt: TGCGCCAGCAGGGGGGACAGTTGGGAGCAGTACTTC

abundance: -
v_gene: TRBV29-1
j_gene: TRBJ2-3
d_gene: -
CDR3aa: CSVEGSADTQYF
CDR3nt: TGCAGCGTTGAAGGTAGCGCAGATACGCAGTATTTT

abundance: -
v_gene: TRBV27
j_gene: TRBJ2-5
d_gene: TRBD2
CDR3aa: CASSPTSGSFSPPYETQYF
CDR3nt: TGTGCCAGCAGTCCCACTAGCGGGAGTTTTTCCCCACCATATGAGACCCAGTACTTC

abundance: once
v_gene: TRBV6-5
j_gene: TRBJ2-1
d_gene: TRBD2
CDR3aa: CASSYYKLADEQFF
CDR3nt: TGTGCCAGCAGTTACTATAAACTAGCGGACGAGCAGTTCTTC

abundance: once
v_gene: TRBV18
j_gene: TRBJ2-7
d_gene: TRBD2
CDR3aa: CASSPETSGEYEQYF
CDR3nt: TGTGCCAGCTCACCAGAGACTAGCGGGGAGTACGAGCAGTACTTC

abundance: -
v_gene: TRBV2
j_gene: TRBJ1-4
d_gene: -
CDR3aa: CASEGNEKLFF
CDR3nt: TGTGCCAGTGAGGGTAATGAAAAACTGTTTTTT

abundance: -
v_gene: TRBV7-2
j_gene: TRBJ1-2
d_gene: -
CDR3aa: CASSLVGSWSVRDYGYTF
CDR3nt: TGTGCCAGCAGCTTAGTTGGGAGTTGGTCCGTGAGGGACTATGGCTACACCTTC

abundance: -
v_gene: TRBV7-6
j_gene: TRBJ1-5
d_gene: -
CDR3aa: CASSSSGGLDQPQHF
CDR3nt: TGTGCCAGCAGCTCCAGCGGGGGGTTGGATCAGCCCCAGCATTTT

abundance: few
v_gene: TRBV4-1
j_gene: TRBJ1-6
d_gene: TRBD1
CDR3aa: CASSQAMRGQGNSPLHF
CDR3nt: TGCGCCAGCAGCCAAGCGATGAGGGGGCAAGGAAATTCACCCCTCCACTTT

abundance: -
v_gene: TRBV30
j_gene: TRBJ2-1
d_gene: -
CDR3aa: CAWSVDLSPPKFF
CDR3nt: TGTGCCTGGAGTGTAGATCTATCCCCCCCGAAGTTCTTC

abundance: -
v_gene: TRBV9
j_gene: TRBJ1-5
d_gene: -
CDR3aa: CASSPTGWSNQPQHF
CDR3nt: TGTGCCAGCAGCCCTACAGGGTGGAGCAATCAGCCCCAGCATTTT

abundance: -
v_gene: TRBV2
j_gene: TRBJ2-7
d_gene: TRBD2
CDR3aa: CASTDSGSSYEQYF
CDR3nt: TGTGCCAGCACCGATAGCGGGAGCTCCTACGAGCAGTACTTC

abundance: -
v_gene: TRBV2
j_gene: TRBJ2-7
d_gene: TRBD1
CDR3aa: CASSSGTGVYEQYF
CDR3nt: TGTGCCAGCAGTTCCGGGACAGGGGTCTACGAGCAGTACTTC

abundance: -
v_gene: TRBV7-9
j_gene: TRBJ1-2
d_gene: -
CDR3aa: CASSLSQPYGYTF
CDR3nt: TGTGCCAGCAGCTTATCACAGCCCTATGGCTACACCTTC

abundance: -
v_gene: TRBV10-2
j_gene: TRBJ2-3
d_gene: TRBD2
CDR3aa: CASSSGTSETDTQYF
CDR3nt: TGCGCCAGCAGCTCAGGGACTAGCGAAACAGATACGCAGTATTTT

abundance: -
v_gene: TRBV6-6
j_gene: TRBJ1-2
d_gene: -
CDR3aa: CASSIIGGDYGYTF
CDR3nt: TGTGCCAGCAGTATTATAGGGGGGGACTATGGCTACACCTTC

abundance: few
v_gene: TRBV15
j_gene: TRBJ2-5
d_gene: TRBD2
CDR3aa: CATSRDRGGAETQYF
CDR3nt: TGTGCCACCAGCAGAGATCGCGGGGGGGCAGAGACCCAGTACTTC

abundance: -
v_gene: TRBV30
j_gene: TRBJ2-7
d_gene: TRBD2
CDR3aa: CAWSIGTSNYLYEQYF
CDR3nt: TGTGCCTGGAGCATCGGGACTAGCAATTATTTATACGAGCAGTACTTC

abundance: -
v_gene: TRBV7-9
j_gene: TRBJ2-4
d_gene: -
CDR3aa: CASSLEAGENIQYF
CDR3nt: TGTGCCAGCAGCTTAGAGGCAGGGGAAAACATTCAGTACTTC